A selection of T cell receptor beta chains follows, all from one sample in a study of graft-versus-host responses after intestinal transplantation. The table came from immunoSEQ multiplex PCR; TCRdb's copy has only in-frame clones and leaves some out. This sample carries approximately 63,000 clones, around 86% of them seen once, and the ten largest clones take 1.5% to 2%. The sample was ileum tissue, taken 357 days after transplant. These receptors came from a human patient who received an intestinal transplant, so some T cells may come from the graft donor. The CDR3 runs from the conserved cysteine through the conserved F or W. Fields, in order: V gene, clone size, D gene, J gene, CDR3 DNA, CDR3 protein. A D gene is named only where the DNA matches it firmly. Size is stated for part of the rows, as once, few or many counts, or as a class when the clone is expanded.

V gene: TRBV18
clone size: .
D gene: .
J gene: TRBJ1-4
CDR3 DNA: TGTGCCAGCTCACCGGTAGCCTGGAATGAAAAACTGTTTTTT
CDR3 protein: CASSPVAWNEKLFF

V gene: TRBV28
clone size: .
D gene: .
J gene: TRBJ1-2
CDR3 DNA: TGTGCCAGCAGCAGATATGGCTACACCTTC
CDR3 protein: CASSRYGYTF

V gene: TRBV6-5
clone size: once
D gene: .
J gene: TRBJ1-1
CDR3 DNA: TGTGCCAGCAGTTACTCCATAAACACTGAAGCTTTCTTT
CDR3 protein: CASSYSINTEAFF

V gene: TRBV28
clone size: .
D gene: .
J gene: TRBJ2-1
CDR3 DNA: TGTGCCAGCAGTTTTCTAACAGGTGGCAATGAGCAGTTCTTC
CDR3 protein: CASSFLTGGNEQFF

V gene: TRBV5-5
clone size: .
D gene: .
J gene: TRBJ2-7
CDR3 DNA: TGTGCCAGCAGCTGGGCCTACGAGCAGTACTTC
CDR3 protein: CASSWAYEQYF

V gene: TRBV27
clone size: .
D gene: TRBD1
J gene: TRBJ2-7
CDR3 DNA: TGTGCCAGCAGTCCCCTTGACAGGGGGCTGGACGAGCAGTACTTC
CDR3 protein: CASSPLDRGLDEQYF

V gene: TRBV11-3
clone size: .
D gene: TRBD1
J gene: TRBJ2-2
CDR3 DNA: TGTGCCAGCAGCTTAGGGGACAGGGCCGGGGAGCTGTTTTTT
CDR3 protein: CASSLGDRAGELFF

V gene: TRBV9
clone size: .
D gene: TRBD1
J gene: TRBJ1-2
CDR3 DNA: TGTGCCAGCAGCGTAGGGCCCGGGACAGTCTATGGCTACACCTTC
CDR3 protein: CASSVGPGTVYGYTF

V gene: TRBV4-1
clone size: .
D gene: .
J gene: TRBJ2-2
CDR3 DNA: TGCGCCAGCAGCCATCCGACTAGGGAAACCGGGGAGCTGTTTTTT
CDR3 protein: CASSHPTRETGELFF

V gene: TRBV10-3
clone size: .
D gene: .
J gene: TRBJ1-5
CDR3 DNA: TGTGCCATCAGATCCGTCTACAATCAGCCCCAGCATTTT
CDR3 protein: CAIRSVYNQPQHF

V gene: TRBV6-5
clone size: .
D gene: TRBD1
J gene: TRBJ2-7
CDR3 DNA: TGTGCCAGCAGTAAAGCAGGGGGCTACGAGCAGTACTTC
CDR3 protein: CASSKAGGYEQYF